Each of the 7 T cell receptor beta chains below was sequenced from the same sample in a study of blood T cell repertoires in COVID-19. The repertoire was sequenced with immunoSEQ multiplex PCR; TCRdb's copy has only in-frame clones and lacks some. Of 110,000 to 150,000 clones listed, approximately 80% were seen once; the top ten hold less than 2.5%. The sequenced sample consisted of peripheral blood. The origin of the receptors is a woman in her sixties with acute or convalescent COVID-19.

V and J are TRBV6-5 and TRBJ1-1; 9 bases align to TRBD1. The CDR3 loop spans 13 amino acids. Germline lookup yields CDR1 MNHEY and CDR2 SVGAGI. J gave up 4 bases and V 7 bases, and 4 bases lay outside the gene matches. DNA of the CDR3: TGTGCCAGCACCGGGACAGGGCGCACTGAAGCTTTCTTT. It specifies CASTGTGRTEAFF.

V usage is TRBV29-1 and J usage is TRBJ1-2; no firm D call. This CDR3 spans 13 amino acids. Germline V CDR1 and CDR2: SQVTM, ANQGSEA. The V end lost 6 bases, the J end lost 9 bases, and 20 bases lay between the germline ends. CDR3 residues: CSVAEGLALSYTF. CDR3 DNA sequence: TGCAGCGTGGCTGAGGGTTTGGCTCTAAGCTACACCTTC.

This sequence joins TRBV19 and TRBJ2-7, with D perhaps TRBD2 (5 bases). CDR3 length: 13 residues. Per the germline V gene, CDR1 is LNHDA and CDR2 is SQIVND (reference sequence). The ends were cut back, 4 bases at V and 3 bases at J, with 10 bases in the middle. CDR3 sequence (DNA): TGTGCCAGTAGTAGGGAGCGCAACTACGAGCAGTACTTC. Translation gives CASSRERNYEQYF.

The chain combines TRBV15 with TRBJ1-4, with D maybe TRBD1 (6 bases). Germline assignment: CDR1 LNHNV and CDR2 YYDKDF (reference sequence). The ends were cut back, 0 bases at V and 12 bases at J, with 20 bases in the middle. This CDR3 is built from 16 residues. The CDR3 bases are TGTGCCACCAGCAGAGATGAGGGGGTGGGTCTTACCGAACTGTTTTTT. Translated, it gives CATSRDEGVGLTELFF. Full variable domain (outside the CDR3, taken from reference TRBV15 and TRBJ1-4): DAMVIQNPRYQVTQFGKPVTLSCSQTLNHNVMYWYQQKSSQAPKLLFHYYDKDFNNEADTPDNFQSRRPNTSFCFLDIRSPGLGDTAMYLCATSRDEGVGLTELFFGSGTQLSVL.

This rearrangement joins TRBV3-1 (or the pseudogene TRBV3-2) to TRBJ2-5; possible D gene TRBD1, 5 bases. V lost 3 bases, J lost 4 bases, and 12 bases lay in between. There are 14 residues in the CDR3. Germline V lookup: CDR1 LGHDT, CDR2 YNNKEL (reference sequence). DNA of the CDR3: TGTGCCAGCAGCCACAGGGCGCCCTCAGAGACCCAGTACTTC. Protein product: CASSHRAPSETQYF.

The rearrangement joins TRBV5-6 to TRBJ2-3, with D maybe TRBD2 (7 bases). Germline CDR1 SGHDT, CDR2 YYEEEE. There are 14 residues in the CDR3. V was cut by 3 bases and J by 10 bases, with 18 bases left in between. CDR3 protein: CASSSQGRGTPQYF. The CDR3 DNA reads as TGTGCCAGCAGCTCCCAAGGGAGGGGGACCCCGCAGTATTTT. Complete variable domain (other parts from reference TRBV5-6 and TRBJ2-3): DAGVTQSPTHLIKTRGQQVTLRCSPKSGHDTVSWYQQALGQGPQFIFQYYEEEERQRGNFPDRFSGHQFPNYSSELNVNALLLGDSALYLCASSSQGRGTPQYFGPGTRLTVL.

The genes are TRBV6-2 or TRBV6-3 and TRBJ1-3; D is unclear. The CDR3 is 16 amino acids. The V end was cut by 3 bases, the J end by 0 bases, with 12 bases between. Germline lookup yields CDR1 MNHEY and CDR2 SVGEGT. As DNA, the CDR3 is TGTGCCAGCAGTTATGGGTTAACAGCCTCTGGAAACACCATATATTTT. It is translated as CASSYGLTASGNTIYF.